This is a list of T cell receptor beta chains from one sample in a study of T cells of healthy individuals. Each CDR3 protein is one row after TCRdb ran MiXCR on the 5' RACE reads. The table records about 60,000 distinct CDR3 sequences, around 15% of them present only once. The receptor source for this set is a human donor in good health. The CDR3 runs from the conserved cysteine through the conserved F or W. The D gene is left open where the match is weak. Not every row has a clone size; where given, it reads once, few, many or a size class.

TRBD1 | few | TRBJ1-1 | TRBV5-1 | CASSQGQGRATEAFF | TGCGCCAGCAGCCAAGGACAGGGGCGAGCCACTGAAGCTTTCTTT
TRBD2 | many | TRBJ2-1 | TRBV9 | CASSPGGAGDNEQFF | TGTGCCAGCAGCCCCGGGGGAGCGGGGGACAATGAGCAGTTCTTC
TRBD1 | - | TRBJ2-7 | TRBV7-9 | CASSREGAGFEQYF | TGTGCCAGCAGCCGCGAGGGGGCAGGGTTCGAGCAGTACTTC
TRBD2 | - | TRBJ2-3 | TRBV5-4 | CASSSSGMVTSTDTQYF | TGTGCCAGCAGCTCTAGCGGTATGGTTACTAGCACAGATACGCAGTATTTT
TRBD1 | - | TRBJ2-7 | TRBV14 | CASSQTGKGNEQYF | TGTGCCAGCAGCCAGACAGGGAAGGGGAACGAGCAGTACTTC
- | few | TRBJ2-1 | TRBV12-3/TRBV12-4 | CASSFGDNEQFF | TGTGCCAGCAGTTTTGGAGACAATGAGCAGTTCTTC
TRBD2 | many | TRBJ2-3 | TRBV27 | CASRTTSSAVRNTQYF | TGTGCCAGCAGAACGACTAGCTCTGCCGTCCGCAATACGCAGTATTTT
- | - | TRBJ1-5 | TRBV30 | CAWSGDSNQPQHF | TGTGCCTGGAGTGGGGATAGCAATCAGCCCCAGCATTTT
TRBD2 | few | TRBJ2-1 | TRBV27 | CASNSWGGEQFF | TGTGCCAGCAACTCCTGGGGGGGTGAGCAGTTCTTC
TRBD2 | - | TRBJ2-7 | TRBV6-2/TRBV6-3 | CASTTDREGREQYF | TGTGCCAGCACCACTGATCGGGAGGGCCGCGAGCAGTACTTC
- | many | TRBJ2-1 | TRBV29-1 | CSVEGGQYNEQFF | TGCAGCGTTGAAGGGGGTCAATACAATGAGCAGTTCTTC
- | - | TRBJ2-4 | TRBV30 | CAWNGGDKNIQYF | TGTGCCTGGAACGGTGGGGACAAAAACATTCAGTACTTC
TRBD2 | - | TRBJ2-1 | TRBV3-1 | CASSPGLAGVYEQFF | TGTGCCAGCAGCCCCGGACTAGCGGGAGTCTATGAGCAGTTCTTC
- | few | TRBJ1-6 | TRBV14 | CASSQEFHKSPLHF | TGTGCCAGCAGCCAAGAATTCCATAAATCACCCCTCCACTTT
- | once | TRBJ1-4 | TRBV5-1 | CASTPLGTGHNEKLFF | TGCGCCAGCACTCCCTTGGGAACAGGACATAATGAAAAACTGTTTTTT
- | many | TRBJ1-5 | TRBV6-5 | CASSYRFPNQPQHF | TGTGCCAGCAGTTACAGGTTCCCCAATCAGCCCCAGCATTTT
- | few | TRBJ2-5 | TRBV29-1 | CSVDSKGLETQYF | TGCAGCGTTGATTCAAAAGGACTAGAGACCCAGTACTTC
TRBD2 | few | TRBJ2-7 | TRBV6-6 | CASSPTRRGSYEQYF | TGTGCCAGCAGCCCTACCAGGCGGGGGTCCTACGAGCAGTACTTC
TRBD1 | few | TRBJ1-2 | TRBV10-3 | CAISESRQGDGYTF | TGTGCCATCAGTGAGTCGCGACAGGGGGATGGCTACACCTTC
- | many | TRBJ2-7 | TRBV28 | CASSLWLGGGYEQYF | TGTGCCAGCAGTTTATGGCTGGGGGGAGGCTACGAGCAGTACTTC
TRBD1 | - | TRBJ2-7 | TRBV29-1 | CSAVQGINEQYF | TGCAGCGCGGTACAGGGGATAAACGAGCAGTACTTC
- | - | TRBJ2-4 | TRBV5-1 | CASSPVQGGKNIQYF | TGCGCCAGCAGCCCGGTCCAGGGTGGCAAAAACATTCAGTACTTC
- | few | TRBJ1-1 | TRBV5-4 | CASSPDLAGLSEAFF | TGTGCCAGCAGCCCTGACTTAGCGGGGCTGTCTGAAGCTTTCTTT
- | once | TRBJ2-5 | TRBV6-1 | CASSEGWETQYF | TGTGCCAGCAGTGAAGGGTGGGAGACCCAGTACTTC
TRBD1 | many | TRBJ1-5 | TRBV18 | CASSPLRTGSGQPQHF | TGTGCCAGCTCACCACTTAGGACAGGGTCCGGGCAGCCCCAGCATTTT
- | few | TRBJ1-1 | TRBV10-3 | CAISVRSAKGNTEAFF | TGTGCCATCAGTGTTAGATCCGCTAAAGGGAACACTGAAGCTTTCTTT
- | many | TRBJ2-3 | TRBV20-1 | CSARWADTQYF | TGCAGTGCTAGGTGGGCAGATACGCAGTATTTT
TRBD1 | - | TRBJ1-1 | TRBV12-3/TRBV12-4 | CASRQSNRGAEAFF | TGTGCCAGCAGGCAGAGCAACAGGGGGGCCGAAGCTTTCTTT
- | many | TRBJ1-5 | TRBV3-1 | CASSPRVSNQPQHF | TGTGCCAGCAGCCCCAGGGTTAGCAATCAGCCCCAGCATTTT
- | many | TRBJ2-2 | TRBV20-1 | CSASFEGHGELFF | TGCAGTGCTAGTTTTGAGGGGCACGGGGAGCTGTTTTTT
- | few | TRBJ2-2 | TRBV24-1 | CATSDPTRTGELFF | TGTGCCACCAGTGACCCCACTAGGACCGGGGAGCTGTTTTTT
TRBD1 | few | TRBJ1-5 | TRBV4-1 | CASSRMTGDHQPQHF | TGCGCCAGCAGCCGCATGACAGGGGACCATCAGCCCCAGCATTTT
- | many | TRBJ1-5 | TRBV6-4 | CASSEGYSNQPQHF | TGTGCCAGCAGTGAGGGTTATAGCAATCAGCCCCAGCATTTT
- | few | TRBJ2-7 | TRBV3-1 | CASSQGAGTYEQYF | TGTGCCAGCAGCCAAGGGGCAGGGACCTACGAGCAGTACTTC